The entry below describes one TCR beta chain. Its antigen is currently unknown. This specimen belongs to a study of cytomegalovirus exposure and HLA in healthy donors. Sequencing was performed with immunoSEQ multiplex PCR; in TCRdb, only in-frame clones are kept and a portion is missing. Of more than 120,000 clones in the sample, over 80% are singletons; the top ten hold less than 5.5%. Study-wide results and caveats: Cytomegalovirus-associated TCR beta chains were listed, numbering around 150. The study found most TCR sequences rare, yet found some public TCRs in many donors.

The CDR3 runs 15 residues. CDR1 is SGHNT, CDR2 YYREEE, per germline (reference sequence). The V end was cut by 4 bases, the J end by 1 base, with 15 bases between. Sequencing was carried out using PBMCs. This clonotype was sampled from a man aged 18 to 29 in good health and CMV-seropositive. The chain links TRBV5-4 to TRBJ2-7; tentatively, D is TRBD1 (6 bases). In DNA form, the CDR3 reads TGTGCCAGCAGCGGCAGGGGAATCGGGTCCTACGAGCAGTACTTC. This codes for CASSGRGIGSYEQYF.